These 3 T cell receptor beta chains came from one sample sequenced in a study of control samples from healthy donors and cancer patients. Produced via immunoSEQ multiplex PCR; TCRdb's table is partial and in-frame only. The table records some 120,000 clones, about 93% of them present only once. Sequencing was carried out using blood. Receptor source: a man aged 25 to 40 in good health.

V and J are TRBV7-8 and TRBJ2-3; D ambiguous. Germline values: CDR1 SGHVS, CDR2 FQNEAQ. The germline V and J ends were trimmed by 1 base and 2 bases, with 7 bases remaining between them. The CDR3 consists of 14 residues. CDR3 sequence reads: CASSLEQHTDTQYF. CDR3 nucleotide sequence: TGTGCCAGCAGCTTAGAACAGCACACAGATACGCAGTATTTT.

This clone was counted between two and nine times. V and J are TRBV9 and TRBJ1-3, with a possible D match to TRBD1 (5 bases). V was trimmed by 3 bases and J by 4 bases, leaving 11 bases between them. CDR3 size: 14 residues. Germline V gives CDR1 SGDLS, CDR2 YYNGEE. The CDR3 DNA is TGTGCCAGCAGCGCGGCAGGGATCGGAAACACCATATATTTT. Amino acid sequence: CASSAAGIGNTIYF.

CDR3 residues: CASSEGLTSPLHF. Here the CDR3 DNA reads TGTGCCAGCAGTGAAGGCCTCACTTCTCCCCTCCACTTT. The chain is built from TRBV6-1 and TRBJ1-6; D is undetermined. The CDR3 extends over 13 amino acids. Germline values: CDR1 MNHNS, CDR2 SASEGT. V was shortened by 1 base and J by 13 bases, with 11 bases between the two germline ends.